Given below is one T cell receptor (beta chain) in context. The V end was cut by 2 bases, the J end by 4 bases, with 12 bases between. Germline V CDR1 and CDR2: ENHRY, SYGVKD. There are 16 residues in the CDR3. This entry comes from a study of blood T cell repertoires in COVID-19. For the study at large: Researchers got acute and convalescent COVID-19 samples from the United States, Italy and Spain. T cells, B-cell-depleted T cells, or PBMCs provided the cDNA or gDNA that served as material.

As handled by the study authors: Nucleated cell number was recorded as an estimate derived from reference gene primer amplification. TCRdb keeps only in-frame clones here, not all; method: immunoSEQ multiplex PCR. V, J and clone size are those of that table, while D and trimming were read from the DNA. The sample includes approximately 150,000 clones, 75% to 90% of them seen just once. This clonotype originated in a woman aged 45-65 years with acute or convalescent COVID-19. What was sequenced was peripheral blood. The V call is TRBV10-3, the J call TRBJ1-6; the D gene is possibly TRBD1 (6 bases). This CDR3 is CAISESEGGYNSPLHF. CDR3 coding DNA: TGTGCCATCAGTGAGAGCGAGGGGGGGTATAATTCACCCCTCCACTTT.